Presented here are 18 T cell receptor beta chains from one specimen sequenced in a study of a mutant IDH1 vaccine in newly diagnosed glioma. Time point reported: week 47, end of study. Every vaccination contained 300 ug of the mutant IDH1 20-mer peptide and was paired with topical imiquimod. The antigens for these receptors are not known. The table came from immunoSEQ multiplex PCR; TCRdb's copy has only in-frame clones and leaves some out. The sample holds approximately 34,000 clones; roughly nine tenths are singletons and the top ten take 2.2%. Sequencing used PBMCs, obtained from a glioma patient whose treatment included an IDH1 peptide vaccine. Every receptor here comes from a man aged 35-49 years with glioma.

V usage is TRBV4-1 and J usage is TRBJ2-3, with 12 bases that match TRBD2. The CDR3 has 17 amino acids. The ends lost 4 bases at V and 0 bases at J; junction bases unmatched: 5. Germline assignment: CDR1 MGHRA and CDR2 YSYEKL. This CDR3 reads CASSRGLAGLSTDTQYF. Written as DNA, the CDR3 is TGCGCCAGCAGCCGCGGACTAGCGGGGTTAAGCACAGATACGCAGTATTTT.

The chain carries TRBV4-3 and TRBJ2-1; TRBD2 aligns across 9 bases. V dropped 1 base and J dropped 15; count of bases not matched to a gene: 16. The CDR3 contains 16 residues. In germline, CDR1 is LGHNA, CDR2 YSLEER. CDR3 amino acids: CASSQVPGLASPESFF. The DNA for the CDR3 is TGCGCCAGCAGCCAAGTACCGGGACTAGCATCCCCGGAGTCGTTCTTC.

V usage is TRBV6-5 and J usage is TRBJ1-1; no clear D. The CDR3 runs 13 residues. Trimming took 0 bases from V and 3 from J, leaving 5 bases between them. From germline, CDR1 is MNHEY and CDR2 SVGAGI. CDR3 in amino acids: CASSYSADTEAFF. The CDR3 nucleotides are TGTGCCAGCAGTTACTCGGCGGACACTGAAGCTTTCTTT.

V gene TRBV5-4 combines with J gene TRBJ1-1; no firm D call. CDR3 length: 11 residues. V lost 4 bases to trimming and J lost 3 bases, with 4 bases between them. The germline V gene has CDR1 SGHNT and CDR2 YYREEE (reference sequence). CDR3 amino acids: CASSRYTEAFF. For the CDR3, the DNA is TGTGCCAGCAGCCGGTACACTGAAGCTTTCTTT.

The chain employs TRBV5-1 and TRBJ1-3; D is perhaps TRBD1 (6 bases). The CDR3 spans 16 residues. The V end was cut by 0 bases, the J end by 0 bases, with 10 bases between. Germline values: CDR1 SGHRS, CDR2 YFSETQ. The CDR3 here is CASSLETGSSGNTIYF. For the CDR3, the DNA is TGCGCCAGCAGCTTGGAAACAGGGAGCTCTGGAAACACCATATATTTT.

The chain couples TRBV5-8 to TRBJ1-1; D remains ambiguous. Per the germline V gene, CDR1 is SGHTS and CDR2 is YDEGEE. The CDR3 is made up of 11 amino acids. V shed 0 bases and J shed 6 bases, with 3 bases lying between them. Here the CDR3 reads CASSLVAEAFF. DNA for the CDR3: TGTGCCAGCAGCTTGGTTGCTGAAGCTTTCTTT.

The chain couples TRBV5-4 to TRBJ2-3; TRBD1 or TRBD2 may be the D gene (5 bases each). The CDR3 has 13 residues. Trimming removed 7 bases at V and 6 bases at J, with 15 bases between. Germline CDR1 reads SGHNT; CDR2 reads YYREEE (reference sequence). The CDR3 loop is CASRGTPRDTQYF. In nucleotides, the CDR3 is TGTGCCAGCCGAGGGACCCCCCGCGATACGCAGTATTTT.

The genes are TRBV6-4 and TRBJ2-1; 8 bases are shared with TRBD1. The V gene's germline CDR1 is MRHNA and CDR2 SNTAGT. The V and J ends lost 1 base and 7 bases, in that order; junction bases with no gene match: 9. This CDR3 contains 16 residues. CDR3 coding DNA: TGTGCCAGCAGTGACTTGGGGGGCAGGGGGCGAAATGAGCAGTTCTTC. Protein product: CASSDLGGRGRNEQFF.

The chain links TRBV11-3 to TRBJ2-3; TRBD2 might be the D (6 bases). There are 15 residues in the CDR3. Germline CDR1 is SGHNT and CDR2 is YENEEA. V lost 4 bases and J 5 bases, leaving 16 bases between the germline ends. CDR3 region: CASSSGGGTGDTQYF. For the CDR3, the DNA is TGTGCCAGCAGCTCCGGCGGAGGGACCGGAGATACGCAGTATTTT.

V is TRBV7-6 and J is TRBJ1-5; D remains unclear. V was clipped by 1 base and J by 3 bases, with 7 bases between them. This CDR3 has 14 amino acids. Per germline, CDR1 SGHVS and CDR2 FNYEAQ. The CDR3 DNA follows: TGTGCCAGCAGCTTAGGCCAGGTCAATCAGCCCCAGCATTTT. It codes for CASSLGQVNQPQHF.

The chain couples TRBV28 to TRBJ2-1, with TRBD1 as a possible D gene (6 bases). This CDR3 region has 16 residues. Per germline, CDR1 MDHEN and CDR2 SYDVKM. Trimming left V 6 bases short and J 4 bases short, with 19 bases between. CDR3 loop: CASSPLGQITYNEQFF. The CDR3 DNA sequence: TGTGCCAGCAGCCCACTCGGACAGATTACATACAATGAGCAGTTCTTC.

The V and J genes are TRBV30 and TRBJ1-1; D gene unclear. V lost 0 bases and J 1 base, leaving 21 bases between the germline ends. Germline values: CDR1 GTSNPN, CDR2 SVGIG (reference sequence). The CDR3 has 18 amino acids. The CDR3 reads CAWSVRVVWAGANTEAFF. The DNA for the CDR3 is TGTGCCTGGAGTGTAAGAGTGGTATGGGCAGGAGCGAACACTGAAGCTTTCTTT.

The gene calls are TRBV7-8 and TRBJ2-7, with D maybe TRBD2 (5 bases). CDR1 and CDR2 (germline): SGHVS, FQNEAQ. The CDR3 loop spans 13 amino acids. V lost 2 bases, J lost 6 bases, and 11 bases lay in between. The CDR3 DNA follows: TGTGCCAGCAGCTTATTACTAGGATCCGAGCAGTACTTC. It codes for CASSLLLGSEQYF.

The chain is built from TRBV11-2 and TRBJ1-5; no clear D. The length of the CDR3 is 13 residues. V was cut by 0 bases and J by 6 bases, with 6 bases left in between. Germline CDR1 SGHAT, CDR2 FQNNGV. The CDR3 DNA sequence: TGTGCCAGCAGCTTAGATAACTTTCAGCCCCAGCATTTT. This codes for CASSLDNFQPQHF.

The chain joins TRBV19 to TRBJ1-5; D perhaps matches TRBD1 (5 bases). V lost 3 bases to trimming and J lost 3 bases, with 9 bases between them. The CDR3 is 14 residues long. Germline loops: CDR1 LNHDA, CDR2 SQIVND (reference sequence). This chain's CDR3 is CASSMGRANQPQHF. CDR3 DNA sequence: TGTGCCAGTAGTATGGGCAGGGCCAATCAGCCCCAGCATTTT.

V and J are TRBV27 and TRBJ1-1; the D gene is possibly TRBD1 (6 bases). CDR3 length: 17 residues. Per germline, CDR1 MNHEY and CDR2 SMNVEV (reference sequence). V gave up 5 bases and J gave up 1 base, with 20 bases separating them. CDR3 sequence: CASSPLERGARNTEAFF. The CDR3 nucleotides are TGTGCCAGCAGTCCCCTCGAGCGGGGGGCACGGAACACTGAAGCTTTCTTT.

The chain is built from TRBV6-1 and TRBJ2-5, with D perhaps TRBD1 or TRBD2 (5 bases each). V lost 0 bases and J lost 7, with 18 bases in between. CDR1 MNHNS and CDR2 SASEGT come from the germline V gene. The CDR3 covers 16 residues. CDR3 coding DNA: TGTGCCAGCAGTGAAGCGCTAGACTCGTGGGACGCGACCCAGTACTTC. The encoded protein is CASSEALDSWDATQYF.

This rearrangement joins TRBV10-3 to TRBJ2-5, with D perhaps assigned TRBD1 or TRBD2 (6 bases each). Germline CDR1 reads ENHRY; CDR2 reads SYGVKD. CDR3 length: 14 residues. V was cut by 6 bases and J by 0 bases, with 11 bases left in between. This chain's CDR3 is CAISRGQDQETQYF. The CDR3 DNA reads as TGTGCCATCAGCCGGGGGCAGGACCAAGAGACCCAGTACTTC.